This T cell receptor beta chain was sequenced in a study of identical twins. Overall study results and limits: Insertion counts were lower in abundant cord blood beta clonotypes, a trend that memory repertoires did not show. Within beta out-of-frame sequences, the excess sharing observed between twins was weaker. Sequences that were out-of-frame, alpha and twin-shared displayed an excess of low generation probability.

TCRdb passed the 5' RACE reads through MiXCR, listing each CDR3 protein once. The table shows just under 650,000 distinct CDR3 sequences, with 7.1% occurring only once. Losses at the gene ends were 6 bases for V and 4 bases for J; bases not matched to a gene: 2. The CDR3 has 14 residues. Germline loops: CDR1 ENHRY, CDR2 SYGVKD. With regard to this clonotype: Its antigen is not known.

A further study also used this sample, focusing on yellow fever vaccine responses in identical twins.

The chain employs TRBV10-3 and TRBJ2-5, with 13 nucleotides matching TRBD2. The sequenced sample was PBMCs. This clonotype originated in a woman younger than 30 in good health. CDR3 loop: CAIRGTSGTETQYF. CDR3 sequence (DNA): TGTGCCATCAGGGGGACTAGCGGGACAGAGACCCAGTACTTC.